This T cell receptor (beta chain) was sequenced during a study of blood T cell repertoires in COVID-19. Study context: Specimens from acute and convalescent COVID-19 originated in the United States, Italy and Spain. The cDNA or gDNA used as material had been derived from T cells, B-cell-depleted T cells, or PBMCs.

Germline V gives CDR1 MDHEN, CDR2 SYDVKM. CDR3 size: 14 residues. Between the trimmed V and J ends, which lost 5 bases and 7 bases, there was a span of 18 bases. Original analysis: Amplification of reference gene primers was used by the study to estimate nucleated cell counts. Libraries were prepared by immunoSEQ multiplex PCR; TCRdb keeps only in-frame clonotypes and omits some of them. That table furnishes V, J and clone size, whereas the DNA furnished D and trimming. The sample includes approximately 150,000 clones, around 88% of them seen just once. Material: peripheral blood. This TCR was sampled from a man between 45 and 60 years old with active or convalescent COVID-19. The rearrangement uses TRBV28 and TRBJ2-7, with TRBD1 as a possible D gene (6 bases). The CDR3 DNA reads TGTGCCAGCAGTGGAGGACAGAGAACTTGGGAGCAGTACTTC. Translation gives CASSGGQRTWEQYF.